The source of this T cell receptor (beta chain) is a study of T-cell reconstitution after alpha-beta-depleted transplantation in children. V was clipped by 3 bases and J by 2 bases, with 11 bases between them. CDR1 is SGHTA and CDR2 is FQGNSA in the germline V gene. This CDR3 contains 15 residues. This clonotype occurred many times. Its antigen remains unidentified. Researchers prepared the TCRbeta library using unique molecular identifiers, the study reports. MiXCR, applied by TCRdb to the PCR reads, yields one record per CDR3 protein. This sample has around 450,000 distinct CDR3 sequences, with 8% to 11% found just once. Notes on the study in general: At one year after transplant, newly produced T cells mostly accounted for T-cell counts and diversity. Reported findings indicate that, about two months after transplant, alpha-beta T cells came from several hundred expanded clones, which were derived from non-depleted graft cells. Some patients showed high day-60 TCRbeta diversity, which derived from surviving recipient T cells and thymic progenitors.

The clonotype was recovered from a child aged 2 to 9 with inherited bone marrow failure, due to receive a stem cell transplant. The rearrangement links TRBV7-2 to TRBJ2-1; tentative D call: TRBD1 (6 bases). The sample consisted of PBMCs, taken before TCRalphabeta/CD19-depleted stem cell transplant. The CDR3 coding sequence is TGTGCCAGCAGCTTTGATGGGACAACCTACAATGAGCAGTTCTTC. Encoded protein: CASSFDGTTYNEQFF.